The rows below give T cell receptor beta chains drawn from one sample of a study of blood T cell repertoires in COVID-19. Only in-frame clones appear in the TCRdb table, and some are missing; sequencing was by immunoSEQ multiplex PCR. The table has a few hundred thousand clones, 80% to 90% seen once. The source material was PBMCs or T cells enriched from blood (not recorded which). The receptors shown here come from a man between 18 and 29 years old who had recovered from COVID-19. Both conserved end residues are part of each CDR3. A D gene is named only where the DNA matches it firmly. A clone size is listed for some rows: how often the clone was seen (once, few, many), or a class if it is expanded.

NA	TRBV21-1	TRBJ1-5	NA	TGTGCCAGCAGCAGGGACAAAAGGACTCAGCCCCAGCATTTT	CASSRDKRTQPQHF
NA	TRBV18	TRBJ2-3	TRBD1	TGTGCCAGCTCACAGGGACAGGAAGGAGATACGCAGTATTTT	CASSQGQEGDTQYF
NA	TRBV27	TRBJ1-4	NA	TGTGCCAGCAGTTTGAGCGGTGTAGCTAGGCGAGATGAAAAACTGTTTTTT	CASSLSGVARRDEKLFF
NA	TRBV15	TRBJ1-3	TRBD1	TGTGCCACCAGCGGATCGGACAGGGCGGCCTCTGGAAACACCATATATTTT	CATSGSDRAASGNTIYF
few	TRBV10-3	TRBJ1-1	NA	TGTGCCATCAGTGAAAGGACTCAAGGGGGAGGGATGAACACTGAAGCTTTCTTT	CAISERTQGGGMNTEAFF
NA	TRBV12-3/TRBV12-4	TRBJ2-5	NA	TGTGCCAGCAGCGTAGGGGGCCAAGAGACCCAGTACTTC	CASSVGGQETQYF
NA	TRBV4-3	TRBJ2-7	NA	TGCGCCAGCAGCCAAGATATGAGACAGGGGCTTGCGGGAGATTCCTACGAGCAGTACTTC	CASSQDMRQGLAGDSYEQYF
NA	TRBV28	TRBJ2-2	NA	TGTGCCACCACTATATCCGGGGAGCTGTTTTTT	CATTISGELFF
NA	TRBV10-3	TRBJ2-1	NA	TGTGCCATCAGTGAGTCGGGTAGCTATGAGGGCAATGAGCAGTTCTTC	CAISESGSYEGNEQFF
NA	TRBV2	TRBJ2-7	NA	TGTGCCAGCAGTGATTGGACTGAGACCTACGAGCAGTACTTC	CASSDWTETYEQYF
NA	TRBV28	TRBJ1-1	NA	TGTGCCAGCAGTTTACAGGGGAACACTGAAGCTTTCTTT	CASSLQGNTEAFF
NA	TRBV4-1	TRBJ1-2	NA	TGCGCCAGCAGCCAAGAGGACAGTTTAAACTATGGCTACACCTTC	CASSQEDSLNYGYTF
NA	TRBV19	TRBJ1-5	NA	TGTGCCAGTAGTATGGGTCTGGCAGGACTTTCTAATCAGCCCCAGCATTTT	CASSMGLAGLSNQPQHF
NA	TRBV19	TRBJ2-1	TRBD1	TGTGCCAGTAGTAGGCTAGTCAGGGGGCCCTACAATGAGCAGTTCTTC	CASSRLVRGPYNEQFF
NA	TRBV6-6	TRBJ2-6	NA	TGTGCCAGCAGTCAGGGGCGACAGAATTCTGGGGCCAACGTCCTGACTTTC	CASSQGRQNSGANVLTF
NA	TRBV28	TRBJ1-5	NA	TGTGCCAGCAGTCCCGACAGGAATACCAATCAGCCCCAGCATTTT	CASSPDRNTNQPQHF
NA	TRBV5-4	TRBJ2-1	TRBD2	TGTGCCAGCAGCCCTCGGGGGGTAGGAAATGAGCAGTTCTTC	CASSPRGVGNEQFF
NA	TRBV6-2/TRBV6-3	TRBJ1-5	TRBD1	TGTGCCAGCAGTTATGAGGGACAGAGCTCGAGCAATCAGCCCCAGCATTTT	CASSYEGQSSSNQPQHF
NA	TRBV29-1	TRBJ2-2	TRBD2	TGCAGCGTTGTCTCGACTAGCGGGGTTAGCGGGGAGCTGTTTTTT	CSVVSTSGVSGELFF
NA	TRBV19	TRBJ2-3	NA	TGTGCCAGTAGTTCCCTCCAGGGCGGGGGCACCACAGATACGCAGTATTTT	CASSSLQGGGTTDTQYF
NA	TRBV11-2	TRBJ2-3	TRBD1	TGTGCCAGCAGCCTTCGGACAGGGCAGATCACAGATACGCAGTATTTT	CASSLRTGQITDTQYF
NA	TRBV5-1	TRBJ1-5	TRBD1	TGCGCCAGCAGATGGGGGGCAGGGGGCGGTCAACCGTTATATAGCAATCAGCCCCAGCATTTT	CASRWGAGGGQPLYSNQPQHF
NA	TRBV30	TRBJ2-7	TRBD2	TGTGCCTGGAGTAGAAGCGGGAGAAGTTCGGGCGAGCAGTACTTC	CAWSRSGRSSGEQYF
NA	TRBV11-3	TRBJ1-1	NA	TGTGCCAGCAGCCTATCCTCTGACTACACTGAAGCTTTCTTT	CASSLSSDYTEAFF
NA	TRBV18	TRBJ2-5	NA	TGTGCCAGCTCACCAGGGGACTCCGACCAAGAGACCCAGTACTTC	CASSPGDSDQETQYF